The rows below give T cell receptor beta chains drawn from one sample of a study of T-cell memory formation after mild COVID-19. TCRdb re-called the 5' RACE reads with MiXCR, one entry per CDR3 protein. The sample lists roughly 190,000 distinct CDR3 sequences, 15% to 20% occurring once. The sample taken for sequencing was PBMCs or a T cell subset sorted from them (not recorded which). These receptor sequences come from an adult woman who had mild COVID-19 (a few samples of this study predate the infection). Cell type and time point are not known. Both conserved end residues are part of each CDR3. The order of the fields is clone size, V gene, D gene, J gene, CDR3 DNA, CDR3 protein. A D gene is named only where the DNA matches it firmly. Clone size is shown for a subset of rows, as once, few, many or a class of expanded clone.

clone_size: once; v_call: TRBV12-3/TRBV12-4; d_call: -; j_call: TRBJ1-2; cdr3_nt: TGTGCCAGCTATGGCTACACCTTC; cdr3_aa: CASYGYTF
clone_size: few; v_call: TRBV20-1; d_call: TRBD2; j_call: TRBJ2-1; cdr3_nt: TGCAGTGCTAGAGATAAGCGGGGGCCGGGCAATGAGCAGTTCTTC; cdr3_aa: CSARDKRGPGNEQFF
clone_size: few; v_call: TRBV27; d_call: -; j_call: TRBJ1-5; cdr3_nt: TGTGCCAGCAGCCGTTACGGCAATCAGCCCCAGCATTTT; cdr3_aa: CASSRYGNQPQHF
clone_size: few; v_call: TRBV6-1; d_call: -; j_call: TRBJ2-5; cdr3_nt: TGTGCCAGCAGTGAGGTACAGATCCAAGAGACCCAGTACTTC; cdr3_aa: CASSEVQIQETQYF
clone_size: few; v_call: TRBV24-1; d_call: TRBD1; j_call: TRBJ2-2; cdr3_nt: TGTGCCACCAGTGATTCGGGACAGGCGAACACCGGGGAGCTGTTTTTT; cdr3_aa: CATSDSGQANTGELFF
clone_size: -; v_call: TRBV24-1; d_call: -; j_call: TRBJ2-5; cdr3_nt: TGTGCCACCAGTGACTTCAAAGAGACCCAGTACTTC; cdr3_aa: CATSDFKETQYF
clone_size: -; v_call: TRBV18; d_call: -; j_call: TRBJ2-5; cdr3_nt: TGTGCCAGCTCACCACTCGGAGGGGTCGCTATCCAAGAGACCCAGTACTTC; cdr3_aa: CASSPLGGVAIQETQYF
clone_size: -; v_call: TRBV19; d_call: -; j_call: TRBJ2-5; cdr3_nt: TGTGCCAGTAGACCCGGACCGGGATATGCCCAGTACTTC; cdr3_aa: CASRPGPGYAQYF
clone_size: -; v_call: TRBV9; d_call: -; j_call: TRBJ2-1; cdr3_nt: TGTGCCAGCAGCGTAACCCCTCAACGGAATGAGCAGTTCTTC; cdr3_aa: CASSVTPQRNEQFF
clone_size: few; v_call: TRBV24-1; d_call: -; j_call: TRBJ1-1; cdr3_nt: TGTGCCACCAGTGATGGTTTAGAAGCTTTCTTT; cdr3_aa: CATSDGLEAFF
clone_size: -; v_call: TRBV30; d_call: TRBD1; j_call: TRBJ2-3; cdr3_nt: TGTGCCTGGAGTCCCGGGGACAGGGATTCAGATACGCAGTATTTT; cdr3_aa: CAWSPGDRDSDTQYF
clone_size: few; v_call: TRBV6-2/TRBV6-3; d_call: TRBD2; j_call: TRBJ2-1; cdr3_nt: TGTGCCAGCAGTGATCCGGGAGGCGCCTCCTACAATGAGCAGTTCTTC; cdr3_aa: CASSDPGGASYNEQFF
clone_size: -; v_call: TRBV7-3; d_call: -; j_call: TRBJ2-1; cdr3_nt: TGTGCCAGCAGCCCACAAGGCTCAGAAGACAATGAGCAGTTCTTC; cdr3_aa: CASSPQGSEDNEQFF
clone_size: many; v_call: TRBV11-2; d_call: TRBD1; j_call: TRBJ2-3; cdr3_nt: TGTGCCAGCAGCTTAGTCTCCCGGACAGGGGGCAGGGCAGATACGCAGTATTTT; cdr3_aa: CASSLVSRTGGRADTQYF
clone_size: few; v_call: TRBV10-3; d_call: -; j_call: TRBJ1-5; cdr3_nt: TGTGCCGATATCAGTAATCAGCCCCAGCATTTT; cdr3_aa: CADISNQPQHF
clone_size: -; v_call: TRBV10-3; d_call: -; j_call: TRBJ2-3; cdr3_nt: TGTGCCATCAGTGAGTTCCGGGAGACTAGCACAGATACGCAGTATTTT; cdr3_aa: CAISEFRETSTDTQYF
clone_size: few; v_call: TRBV23-1; d_call: -; j_call: TRBJ2-7; cdr3_nt: TGCGCCAGCAGTCTGCTAGCAACTCGAACCTACGAGCAGTACTTC; cdr3_aa: CASSLLATRTYEQYF
clone_size: few; v_call: TRBV12-3/TRBV12-4; d_call: -; j_call: TRBJ1-2; cdr3_nt: TGTGCCAGCAGTTTAGCGCGGGCGGATTATGGCTACACCTTC; cdr3_aa: CASSLARADYGYTF
clone_size: -; v_call: TRBV11-2; d_call: -; j_call: TRBJ1-1; cdr3_nt: TGTGCCAGCAGCTTACTGTTAGCTGAAGCTTTCTTT; cdr3_aa: CASSLLLAEAFF
clone_size: -; v_call: TRBV20-1; d_call: -; j_call: TRBJ2-3; cdr3_nt: TGCAGTGCTAGACGGCGGAAAAGCACAGATACGCAGTATTTT; cdr3_aa: CSARRRKSTDTQYF
clone_size: -; v_call: TRBV15; d_call: -; j_call: TRBJ1-6; cdr3_nt: TGTGCCACCAGCAGAGTGGGGGATTCACCCCTCCACTTT; cdr3_aa: CATSRVGDSPLHF
clone_size: few; v_call: TRBV25-1; d_call: -; j_call: TRBJ1-2; cdr3_nt: TGTGCCAGCAGTGAAGGATTCGGGACCTATGGCTACACCTTC; cdr3_aa: CASSEGFGTYGYTF
clone_size: -; v_call: TRBV15; d_call: -; j_call: TRBJ1-5; cdr3_nt: TGTGCCACCAGCAGAGATTTGGAGGGGGGACAGCCCCAGCATTTT; cdr3_aa: CATSRDLEGGQPQHF
clone_size: few; v_call: TRBV12-3/TRBV12-4; d_call: TRBD2; j_call: TRBJ2-1; cdr3_nt: TGTGCCAGCAGGCCCAAACCGGGACTAGCGGGGGCCGGGCGGGTGCAGTTCTTC; cdr3_aa: CASRPKPGLAGAGRVQFF
clone_size: -; v_call: TRBV20-1; d_call: TRBD2; j_call: TRBJ2-1; cdr3_nt: TGCAGTGCTCGTGGACTAGCGGGGGTCAAATCAACACTCGATGAGCAGTTCTTC; cdr3_aa: CSARGLAGVKSTLDEQFF
clone_size: -; v_call: TRBV29-1; d_call: -; j_call: TRBJ2-5; cdr3_nt: TGCAGCGTTGAAGTTGGAGGGTTTACCGAGACCCAGTACTTC; cdr3_aa: CSVEVGGFTETQYF
clone_size: few; v_call: TRBV7-3; d_call: TRBD2; j_call: TRBJ2-5; cdr3_nt: TGTGCCAGCAGGCGGACTAGCGGGAGATGGGAGACCCAGTACTTC; cdr3_aa: CASRRTSGRWETQYF
clone_size: -; v_call: TRBV10-3; d_call: -; j_call: TRBJ1-2; cdr3_nt: TGTGCCATCAGTGAGTGGGGCGGCTACACCTTC; cdr3_aa: CAISEWGGYTF
clone_size: -; v_call: TRBV20-1; d_call: TRBD2; j_call: TRBJ2-5; cdr3_nt: TGCAGTGCTTGGGGGACTAGCGGGAGTCAAGAGACCCAGTACTTC; cdr3_aa: CSAWGTSGSQETQYF
clone_size: -; v_call: TRBV6-5; d_call: TRBD2; j_call: TRBJ2-3; cdr3_nt: TGTGCCAGCAGTTACGTAGCGGGGGGTAGCACAGATACGCAGTATTTT; cdr3_aa: CASSYVAGGSTDTQYF
clone_size: -; v_call: TRBV9; d_call: -; j_call: TRBJ1-2; cdr3_nt: TGTGCCAGCAGCGTAGTCGGGGGCCCCTATGGCTACACCTTC; cdr3_aa: CASSVVGGPYGYTF
clone_size: many; v_call: TRBV29-1; d_call: -; j_call: TRBJ2-5; cdr3_nt: TGCAGCGTTGAAAGAACAGGGCAAGAGACCCAGTACTTC; cdr3_aa: CSVERTGQETQYF
clone_size: few; v_call: TRBV7-2; d_call: -; j_call: TRBJ1-4; cdr3_nt: TGTGCCAGCAGCCCAAGACCCGGTGCTAGTGAAAAACTGTTTTTT; cdr3_aa: CASSPRPGASEKLFF
clone_size: few; v_call: TRBV4-1; d_call: TRBD1; j_call: TRBJ1-4; cdr3_nt: TGCGCCAGCAGCATCGGACAGGCGGGCGAAAAACTGTTTTTT; cdr3_aa: CASSIGQAGEKLFF
clone_size: few; v_call: TRBV12-3/TRBV12-4; d_call: -; j_call: TRBJ1-2; cdr3_nt: TGTGCCAGCAGTCCAAGCGGGACACAAGACCTGATGGGTGGCTACACCTTC; cdr3_aa: CASSPSGTQDLMGGYTF
clone_size: many; v_call: TRBV18; d_call: -; j_call: TRBJ1-1; cdr3_nt: TGTGCCAGCTCACCAATACAGAACACTGAAGCTTTCTTT; cdr3_aa: CASSPIQNTEAFF
clone_size: -; v_call: TRBV18; d_call: -; j_call: TRBJ2-5; cdr3_nt: TGTGCCAGCTCATTCACGCCCTCTAGTGAGACCCAGTACTTC; cdr3_aa: CASSFTPSSETQYF
clone_size: few; v_call: TRBV4-3; d_call: -; j_call: TRBJ2-3; cdr3_nt: TGCGCCAGCAGCCAAGTAACGGGGAAGAGCACAGATACGCAGTATTTT; cdr3_aa: CASSQVTGKSTDTQYF
clone_size: -; v_call: TRBV15; d_call: -; j_call: TRBJ2-7; cdr3_nt: TGTGCCACCAGCAGAGCACTGACAGTAACCTACGAGCAGTACTTC; cdr3_aa: CATSRALTVTYEQYF
clone_size: few; v_call: TRBV24-1; d_call: TRBD1; j_call: TRBJ2-7; cdr3_nt: TGTGCCACCAGTGAGACCGGGACAGGGACCTCCTACGAGCAGTACTTC; cdr3_aa: CATSETGTGTSYEQYF
clone_size: few; v_call: TRBV4-3; d_call: -; j_call: TRBJ2-7; cdr3_nt: TGCGCCAGCAGCCAAGATTTGGCGATCGAGTACGAGCAGTACTTC; cdr3_aa: CASSQDLAIEYEQYF
clone_size: -; v_call: TRBV6-1; d_call: TRBD1; j_call: TRBJ2-7; cdr3_nt: TGTGCCAGCAGTAAGGGACAGGGGATCGAGCAGTACTTC; cdr3_aa: CASSKGQGIEQYF
clone_size: -; v_call: TRBV7-6; d_call: -; j_call: TRBJ2-1; cdr3_nt: TGTGCCAGCAGCTTAAATAGCGGCTCTTACAATGAGCAGTTCTTC; cdr3_aa: CASSLNSGSYNEQFF
clone_size: -; v_call: TRBV19; d_call: TRBD1; j_call: TRBJ2-6; cdr3_nt: TGTGCCAGTAGTTTCAGTCCCGGGACAGGGAGCTCTGGGGCCAACGTCCTGACTTTC; cdr3_aa: CASSFSPGTGSSGANVLTF
clone_size: -; v_call: TRBV24-1; d_call: -; j_call: TRBJ2-2; cdr3_nt: TGTGCCACCAGTGACTTCAGGGACACCGGGGAGCTGTTTTTT; cdr3_aa: CATSDFRDTGELFF
clone_size: many; v_call: TRBV10-3; d_call: -; j_call: TRBJ1-2; cdr3_nt: TGTGCCATCAGTGATAAGGGCTATGGCTACACCTTC; cdr3_aa: CAISDKGYGYTF
clone_size: many; v_call: TRBV7-6; d_call: TRBD1; j_call: TRBJ1-1; cdr3_nt: TGTGCCAGCAGCCTTACAGGGGTCACTGAAGCTTTCTTT; cdr3_aa: CASSLTGVTEAFF
clone_size: few; v_call: TRBV5-1; d_call: -; j_call: TRBJ1-3; cdr3_nt: TGCGCCAGCAGCTACGACGGAAACACCATATATTTT; cdr3_aa: CASSYDGNTIYF
clone_size: many; v_call: TRBV5-1; d_call: TRBD2; j_call: TRBJ2-3; cdr3_nt: TGCGCCAGCAGCTTGCCCGCTAGCGGGGGTTCGGATACGCAGTATTTT; cdr3_aa: CASSLPASGGSDTQYF
clone_size: few; v_call: TRBV12-3/TRBV12-4; d_call: TRBD1; j_call: TRBJ1-2; cdr3_nt: TGTGCCAGCAGTTTACAGGGGGTAGCGGTTGGCTACACCTTC; cdr3_aa: CASSLQGVAVGYTF
clone_size: few; v_call: TRBV20-1; d_call: -; j_call: TRBJ1-1; cdr3_nt: TGCAGTGCTTTTAGACAGAACACTGAAGCTTTCTTT; cdr3_aa: CSAFRQNTEAFF
clone_size: few; v_call: TRBV6-5; d_call: -; j_call: TRBJ1-1; cdr3_nt: TGTGCCAGCAGCTGGGGTCAAGCCGTATTGTGGACTGAAGCTTTCTTT; cdr3_aa: CASSWGQAVLWTEAFF
clone_size: few; v_call: TRBV5-6; d_call: -; j_call: TRBJ1-2; cdr3_nt: TGTGCCAGCAGCGTAACAGAATTCTATGGCTACACCTTC; cdr3_aa: CASSVTEFYGYTF
clone_size: -; v_call: TRBV5-1; d_call: -; j_call: TRBJ1-1; cdr3_nt: TGCGCCAGCAGCACCTACGGACGTAGAATGGAAGCTTTCTTT; cdr3_aa: CASSTYGRRMEAFF
clone_size: -; v_call: TRBV19; d_call: TRBD2; j_call: TRBJ2-5; cdr3_nt: TGTGCCAGTAGTCTATCCGGGACTAGCCTGGAGACCCAGTACTTC; cdr3_aa: CASSLSGTSLETQYF
clone_size: -; v_call: TRBV7-3; d_call: TRBD2; j_call: TRBJ2-1; cdr3_nt: TGTGCCAGCAGCTTAAGCGGGAGCACCTACAATGAGCAGTTCTTC; cdr3_aa: CASSLSGSTYNEQFF
clone_size: few; v_call: TRBV28; d_call: -; j_call: TRBJ2-7; cdr3_nt: TGTGCCAGCAGTAAGAGATACGAGCAGTACTTC; cdr3_aa: CASSKRYEQYF
clone_size: -; v_call: TRBV6-1; d_call: TRBD1; j_call: TRBJ1-5; cdr3_nt: TGTGCCAGCAGTGAAGGGGACAGGGTGGCTCAGCTCCAGCATTTT; cdr3_aa: CASSEGDRVAQLQHF